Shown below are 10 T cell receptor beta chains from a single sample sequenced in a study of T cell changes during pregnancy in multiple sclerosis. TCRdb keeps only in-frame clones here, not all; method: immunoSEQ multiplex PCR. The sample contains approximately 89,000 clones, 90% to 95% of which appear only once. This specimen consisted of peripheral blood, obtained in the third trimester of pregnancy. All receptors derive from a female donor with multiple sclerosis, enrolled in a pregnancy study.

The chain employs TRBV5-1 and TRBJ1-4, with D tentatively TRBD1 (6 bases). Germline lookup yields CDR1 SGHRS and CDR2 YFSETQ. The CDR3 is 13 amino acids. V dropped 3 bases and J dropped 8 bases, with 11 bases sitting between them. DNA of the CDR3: TGCGCCAGCAGCTGGAGGACAGACGAAAAACTGTTTTTT. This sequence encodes CASSWRTDEKLFF.

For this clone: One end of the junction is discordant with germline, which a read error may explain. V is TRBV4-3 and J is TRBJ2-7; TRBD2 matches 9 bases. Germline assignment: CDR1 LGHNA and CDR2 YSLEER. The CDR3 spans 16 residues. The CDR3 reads CASSQEPSGNSYEQYF. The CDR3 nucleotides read TGCGCCAGCAGTCAAGAACCTAGCGGGAATTCCTACGAGCAGTACTTC.

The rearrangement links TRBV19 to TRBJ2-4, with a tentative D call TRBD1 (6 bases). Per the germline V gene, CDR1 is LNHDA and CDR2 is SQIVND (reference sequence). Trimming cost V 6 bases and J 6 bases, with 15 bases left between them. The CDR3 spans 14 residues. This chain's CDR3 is CASRSQGATNIQYF. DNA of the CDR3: TGTGCCAGTAGGTCACAGGGCGCAACAAACATTCAGTACTTC.

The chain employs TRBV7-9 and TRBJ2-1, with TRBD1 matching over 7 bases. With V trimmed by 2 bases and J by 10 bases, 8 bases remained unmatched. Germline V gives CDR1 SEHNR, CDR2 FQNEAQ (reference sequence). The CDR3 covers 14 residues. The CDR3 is CASSLRGPSPEQFF. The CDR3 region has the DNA TGTGCCAGCAGCTTAAGGGGGCCGAGCCCCGAGCAGTTCTTC.

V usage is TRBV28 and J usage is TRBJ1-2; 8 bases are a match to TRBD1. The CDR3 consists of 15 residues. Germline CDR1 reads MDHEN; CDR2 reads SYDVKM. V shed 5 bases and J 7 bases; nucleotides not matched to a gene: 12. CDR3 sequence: CASSHPDRDLLGYTF. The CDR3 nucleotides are TGTGCCAGCAGTCACCCGGACAGGGACTTGCTTGGCTACACCTTC.

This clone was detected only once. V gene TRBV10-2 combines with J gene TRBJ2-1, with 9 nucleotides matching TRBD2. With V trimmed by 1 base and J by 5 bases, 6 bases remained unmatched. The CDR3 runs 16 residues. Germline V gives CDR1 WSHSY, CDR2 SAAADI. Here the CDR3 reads CASSELNRLADNEQFF. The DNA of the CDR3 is TGCGCCAGCAGTGAGTTAAATAGACTAGCGGACAATGAGCAGTTCTTC.

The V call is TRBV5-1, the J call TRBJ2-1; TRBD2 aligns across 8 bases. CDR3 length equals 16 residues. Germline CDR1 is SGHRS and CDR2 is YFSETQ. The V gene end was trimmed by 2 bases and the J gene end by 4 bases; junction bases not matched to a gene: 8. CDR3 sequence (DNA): TGCGCCAGCAGCTTAAGGTCCCCTAGCGGGTACAATGAGCAGTTCTTC. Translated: CASSLRSPSGYNEQFF.

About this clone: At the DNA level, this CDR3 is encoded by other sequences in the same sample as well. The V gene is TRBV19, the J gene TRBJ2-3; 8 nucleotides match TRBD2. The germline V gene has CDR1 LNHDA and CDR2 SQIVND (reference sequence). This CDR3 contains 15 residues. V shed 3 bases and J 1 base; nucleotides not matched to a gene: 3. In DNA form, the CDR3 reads TGTGCCAGTAGTATTCTAGCGGGCGGCACAGATACGCAGTATTTT. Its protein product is CASSILAGGTDTQYF.

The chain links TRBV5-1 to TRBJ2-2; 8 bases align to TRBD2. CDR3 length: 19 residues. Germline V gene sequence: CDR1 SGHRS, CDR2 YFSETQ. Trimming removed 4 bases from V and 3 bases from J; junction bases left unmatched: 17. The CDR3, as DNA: TGCGCCAGCAGCCCCCGGGGAGCGGGAGTTTATAGGGACACCGGGGAGCTGTTTTTT. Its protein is CASSPRGAGVYRDTGELFF.

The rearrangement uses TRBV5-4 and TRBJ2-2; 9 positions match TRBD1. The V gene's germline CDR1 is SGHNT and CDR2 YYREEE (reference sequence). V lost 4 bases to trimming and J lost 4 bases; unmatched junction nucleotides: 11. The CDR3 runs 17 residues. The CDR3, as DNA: TGTGCCAGCAGCCGACCGGGACAGGGAATCGGCACCGGGGAGCTGTTTTTT. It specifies CASSRPGQGIGTGELFF.